Listed below are T cell receptor beta chains from one sample, sequenced in a study of blood T cell repertoires in COVID-19. Measured with immunoSEQ multiplex PCR; TCRdb has only the in-frame clones, and not every one. The sample lists some 100,000 clones, roughly 90% occurring once. What was sequenced was peripheral blood. Every receptor here comes from a woman aged 70-85 years with acute or convalescent COVID-19. Each CDR3 is given with its conserved first and last residue. The order of the fields is D gene, J gene, clone size, V gene, CDR3 DNA, CDR3 protein. The D gene is left open where the match is weak. Size is omitted from some rows. Given values are once, few, many or a class for expanded clones.

TRBD2	TRBJ2-3	NA	TRBV10-3	TGTGCCATCAGTGAGGTTAGCGGGGGGGCCACAGATACGCAGTATTTT	CAISEVSGGATDTQYF
TRBD1	TRBJ2-2	NA	TRBV28	TGTGCCAGCAGTCCAGACAGGGTAGATCACACCGGGGAGCTGTTTTTT	CASSPDRVDHTGELFF
NA	TRBJ2-5	NA	TRBV4-1	TGCGCCAGCAGCCAGCAGTCCGGGACTTCTTTGGGAGGGACCCAGTACTTC	CASSQQSGTSLGGTQYF
TRBD1	TRBJ1-3	NA	TRBV2	TGTGCCAGCAACTACAGGGGGGTCGGAAACACCATATATTTT	CASNYRGVGNTIYF
TRBD1	TRBJ1-3	NA	TRBV7-9	TGTGCCAGCAGCTATGGGACAGTCAGCTCTGGAAACACCATATATTTT	CASSYGTVSSGNTIYF
NA	TRBJ1-3	NA	TRBV5-1	TGCGCCAGCAGCTTGGCCTTAATGGGGGCGAGCTCTGGAAACACCATATATTTT	CASSLALMGASSGNTIYF
NA	TRBJ1-6	NA	TRBV15	TGTGCCACCAGCAGAGTGAGGGGAGGTGAATCACCCCTCCACTTT	CATSRVRGGESPLHF
TRBD2	TRBJ2-1	NA	TRBV5-1	TGCGCCAGCAGCTTGGATCTGAGACTAGCGGGAGCCGATGAGCAGTTCTTC	CASSLDLRLAGADEQFF
TRBD1	TRBJ1-4	NA	TRBV3-1/TRBV3-2	TGTGCCAGCAGCCAAGCGGCCGGGACAGGGGTGGGGAAACTGTTTTTT	CASSQAAGTGVGKLFF
NA	TRBJ1-2	once	TRBV4-2	TGTGCCAGCAGCCAAGATCTGGGGCAGGGAGGTGGCTACACCTTC	CASSQDLGQGGGYTF
NA	TRBJ2-4	NA	TRBV7-9	TGTGCCAGCAGCCTACAAGGAGGGGCCAAAAACATTCAGTACTTC	CASSLQGGAKNIQYF
NA	TRBJ2-5	NA	TRBV28	TGTGCCAGCAGTTTTGTTGTTAGTGGAGAGACCCAGTACTTC	CASSFVVSGETQYF
TRBD2	TRBJ2-2	NA	TRBV27	TGTGCCAGCAGGGCGGGGACTAGTAATGCCGGGGAGCTGTTTTTT	CASRAGTSNAGELFF
TRBD1	TRBJ1-1	NA	TRBV7-9	TGTGCCAGCAGCCCGGGACAGATAAACACTGAAGCTTTCTTT	CASSPGQINTEAFF
TRBD1	TRBJ1-1	NA	TRBV14	TGTGCCAGCCGACTCCCGGGACAGATGAACACTGAAGCTTTCTTT	CASRLPGQMNTEAFF
TRBD1	TRBJ1-3	NA	TRBV19	TGTGCCAGTAGTACCGGGACAGTGCGTTCTGGAAACACCATATATTTT	CASSTGTVRSGNTIYF
NA	TRBJ2-1	once	TRBV10-3	TGTGCCATCAGTGACCATTCCCCCTACAATGAGCAGTTCTTC	CAISDHSPYNEQFF
NA	TRBJ2-7	once	TRBV19	TGTGCCAGTAGTATAGCCAGCGGCAGCGAGCAGTACTTC	CASSIASGSEQYF
NA	TRBJ2-1	NA	TRBV9	TGTGCCAGCAGCGCCGGGAAGTACAATGAGCAGTTCTTC	CASSAGKYNEQFF
TRBD2	TRBJ2-1	NA	TRBV7-2	TGTGCCAGTGGGTCTGGACTAGGGGTTTACAATGAGCAGTTCTTC	CASGSGLGVYNEQFF
NA	TRBJ1-1	NA	TRBV19	TGTGCCAGTAGTACCCCCGGCCTTTCTGGAGAAACTGAAGCTTTCTTT	CASSTPGLSGETEAFF
NA	TRBJ2-7	NA	TRBV30	TGTGCCTGGAGTTCAGGGTACAACTACGAGCAGTACTTC	CAWSSGYNYEQYF
NA	TRBJ1-5	NA	TRBV23-1	TGCGCCAGCAGTCAATCGGGTGTACTAGCCTATAGCAATCAGCCCCAGCATTTT	CASSQSGVLAYSNQPQHF
NA	TRBJ1-3	once	TRBV3-1/TRBV3-2	TGTGCCAGCAGCCCTACCACAGGGAAAGGGGGAAACACCATATATTTT	CASSPTTGKGGNTIYF
TRBD1	TRBJ1-4	once	TRBV5-1	TGCGCCAGCAGCCTACAAACAGGGGCCAATGAAAAACTGTTTTTT	CASSLQTGANEKLFF
TRBD1	TRBJ2-2	NA	TRBV11-2	TGTGCCAGCAGCGAACAACAGGGGGCATTTGCCGGGGAGCTGTTTTTT	CASSEQQGAFAGELFF
TRBD1	TRBJ1-2	NA	TRBV2	TGTGCCAGCAGAAGGGACAGCACTAACTATGGCTACACCTTC	CASRRDSTNYGYTF
NA	TRBJ2-3	once	TRBV12-5	TGTGCTAGTGGTTTGGTTAAAATGGGGACTGTCGAGCTGGGTCTTTTTAGCACAGATACGCAGTATTTT	CASGLVKMGTVELGLFSTDTQYF
NA	TRBJ2-5	NA	TRBV4-1	TGCGCCAGCAGCCAAGGCAGCCAAGAGACCCAGTACTTC	CASSQGSQETQYF
NA	TRBJ1-5	NA	TRBV24-1	TGTGCCACCAGTCTCAGGGGCAATCAGCCCCAGCATTTT	CATSLRGNQPQHF
NA	TRBJ1-1	NA	TRBV5-4	TGTGCCAGCAGCTTGGTTCAGGGGAACACTGAAGCTTTCTTT	CASSLVQGNTEAFF
NA	TRBJ1-3	once	TRBV2	TGTGCCAGCGACAGAGGAAACACCATATATTTT	CASDRGNTIYF
NA	TRBJ2-2	NA	TRBV2	TGTGCCAGCCAGGGCGACTCGAACACCGGGGAGCTGTTTTTT	CASQGDSNTGELFF
TRBD1	TRBJ1-5	NA	TRBV7-9	TGTGCCAGCAGCTTAGGACAGGGGTTCGATCAGCCCCAGCATTTT	CASSLGQGFDQPQHF
NA	TRBJ1-1	NA	TRBV5-1	TGCGCCAGCAGCTCGAATGGGGAGTTGGCCAACACTGAAGCTTTCTTT	CASSSNGELANTEAFF
TRBD1	TRBJ1-1	few	TRBV6-5	TGTGCCAGCAGTCGGACAGGGGGCACTGAAGCTTTCTTT	CASSRTGGTEAFF
NA	TRBJ1-5	NA	TRBV3-1/TRBV3-2	TGTGCCAGCAGCCAAGATATGGCAGGAGGTCAGCCCCAGCATTTT	CASSQDMAGGQPQHF
NA	TRBJ1-2	NA	TRBV29-1	TGCAGCGTTGCAGGGGCCAGGGGCGGCTACACCTTC	CSVAGARGGYTF
TRBD1	TRBJ1-5	NA	TRBV10-1	TGCGCCAGCAGTCGGACAGGGGTACAGCCCCAGCATTTT	CASSRTGVQPQHF
NA	TRBJ1-5	NA	TRBV28	TGTGCCAGCAGTTTTTCCAGGGCCCGTGGCCAGCCCCAGCATTTT	CASSFSRARGQPQHF
NA	TRBJ1-2	NA	TRBV9	TGTGCCAGCAGCGTAGGTTACAGTTATAATGGGGGCTACACCTTC	CASSVGYSYNGGYTF
NA	TRBJ1-2	NA	TRBV7-2	TGTGCCAGCAGCTTATACAGGACAGCTCCCTATGGCTACACCTTC	CASSLYRTAPYGYTF
NA	TRBJ1-4	NA	TRBV15	TGTGCCACCAGCAGAGTAGGACAGACCGTTTATGAAAAACTGTTTTTT	CATSRVGQTVYEKLFF